The 8 T cell receptor beta chains below all came from one sample that was sequenced in a study of T cells in Graves' hyperthyroidism and ophthalmopathy. RNA transcripts served as the template for amplifying TCR beta CDR3 regions. The HTBI set primed first-round TCR CDR3 RT-PCR. TCRdb re-analysed the multiplex PCR reads in MiXCR, keeping a single row per CDR3 protein. The sample lists more than 350,000 distinct CDR3 sequences; about 14% were seen once. What was sequenced was blood. These TCRs come from a woman aged 25 to 39 with Graves' ophthalmopathy.

In regard to this clonotype: The junction does not match germline at one end; this may be a read error. DNA of the CDR3: TGTGCCAGCTCGCCCAGCTCCTACGAGCAGCACTTC. Its protein is CASSPSSYEQHF. This chain connects TRBV18 to TRBJ2-7; unclear D gene. Germline-derived CDR1 and CDR2 are KGHSH and LQKENI. This CDR3 is built from 12 residues.

This clonotype has a count of ten or more. The V call is TRBV20-1, the J call TRBJ2-5; 10 bases are shared with TRBD1. Losses at the gene ends were 3 bases for V and 5 bases for J; bases not matched to a gene: 6. Germline CDR1 DFQATT, CDR2 SNEGSKA (reference sequence). The CDR3 consists of 14 residues. The CDR3 here is CSARIQGQGETQYF. DNA of the CDR3: TGCAGTGCTAGGATACAGGGACAGGGGGAGACCCAGTACTTC.

This clonotype was counted at least ten times. The J gene is TRBJ1-1, the V gene TRBV2, with 7 positions matching TRBD1. Looked up from germline, CDR1 is SNHLY and CDR2 is FYNNEI. The J segment lost 1 base and the V segment lost 6 bases, leaving 2 bases of the junction unmatched. CDR3 size: 13 residues. CDR3 in DNA: TGTGCCAGCAGGGGACAGCCGAACACTGAAGCTTTCTTT. Protein: CASRGQPNTEAFF.

This clonotype occurred a few times. Relative to the germline gene, one junction end is altered; a read error may explain this. V and J are TRBV27 and TRBJ2-5, with a tentative D call TRBD1 (6 bases). Germline V gene data show CDR1 as MNHEY and CDR2 as SMNVEV (reference sequence). The CDR3 is 16 residues long. The CDR3 region is CAGSSTGSPSQETQYF. DNA of the CDR3: TGTGCCGGCAGTTCCACAGGGTCCCCGAGCCAAGAGACCCAGTACTTC.

This clonotype has a count of ten or more. J is TRBJ1-1 and V is TRBV7-8, with TRBD1 matching 7 bases. CDR1 and CDR2 from the germline V gene are SGHVS and FQNEAQ. CDR3 length: 14 residues. With 2 bases clipped from V and 2 bases from J, the junction kept 2 bases outside the gene matches. This chain's CDR3 is CASSLWDRNTEAFF. CDR3 DNA sequence: TGTGCCAGCAGCTTATGGGACAGAAACACTGAAGCTTTCTTT. Drawing the rest from reference TRBV7-8 and TRBJ1-1, the complete variable domain is GAGVSQSPRYKVAKRGQDVALRCDPISGHVSLFWYQQALGQGPEFLTYFQNEAQLDKSGLPSDRFFAERPEGSVSTLKIQRTQQEDSAVYLCASSLWDRNTEAFFGQGTRLTVV.

About this clonotype itself: It may be a read error: a sequence one base away is much more abundant. The CDR3 carries no conserved terminal phenylalanine or tryptophan, so it likely arises from a read error. The chain joins TRBV15 to TRBJ1-2, with 8 bases lining up with TRBD1. The CDR3 contains 15 residues. V was pared by 3 bases and J by 4 bases, with 7 bases of the junction left unmatched. Germline CDR1 reads LNHNV; CDR2 reads YYDKDF (reference sequence). CDR3 nucleotide sequence: TGTGCCACCAGCAGCCCGACAGGGGCCCGCTATGGCTACACCCTC. Translation: CATSSPTGARYGYTL.

In this sample, this clonotype turned up a few times. V and J are TRBV27 and TRBJ2-2; 8 nucleotides match TRBD2. This CDR3 has 16 residues. The V gene end was trimmed by 5 bases and the J gene end by 4 bases; junction bases not matched to a gene: 9. CDR1 is MNHEY and CDR2 is SMNVEV in the germline V gene (reference sequence). The CDR3 here is CASSPWSGGGTGELFF. The DNA of the CDR3 is TGTGCCAGCAGTCCCTGGAGCGGGGGTGGCACCGGGGAGCTGTTTTTT.

The V call is TRBV7-3, the J call TRBJ2-2; TRBD2 matches 15 bases. The CDR3 covers 18 residues. V was pared by 5 bases and J by 2 bases, with 6 bases of the junction left unmatched. In germline, CDR1 is SGHTA, CDR2 FQGTGA. The chain's CDR3 is CASSQTGLAGGNTGELFF. The DNA for the CDR3 is TGTGCCAGCAGCCAGACGGGACTAGCGGGGGGAAACACCGGGGAGCTGTTTTTT.